A selection of T cell receptor beta chains follows, all from one sample in a study of breast tumors, draining lymph nodes, adjacent tissues. TCRdb re-called the multiplex PCR reads through MiXCR, storing one row per CDR3 protein. The sample lists about 15,000 distinct CDR3 sequences, just under 45% occurring once. Material: tumor-adjacent breast tissue. Receptor source: a female donor with breast cancer. Some clones in this sample may be carry-over from other donors' samples. CDR3s include the opening cysteine and the closing phenylalanine or tryptophan. Fields, in order: D gene, CDR3 length, V gene, CDR3 protein. The D gene is left open where the match is weak.

NA	13	TRBV5-5	CARLAGPRDGYTF
TRBD2	15	TRBV7-9	CASRTNGGGGYEQYF
NA	12	TRBV30	CAWSAGVETQYF
NA	13	TRBV5-5	CASSPGTPAFYTF
NA	12	TRBV6-5	CASSYQGTEQFF
TRBD1	15	TRBV19	CASRTGGYGTYEQYF
NA	9	TRBV24-1	CATTDTQYF
TRBD2	18	TRBV7-2	CASSPTSGGAYCWETQYF
NA	18	TRBV11-2	CASSLDLVGTYLSNEQFF
NA	12	TRBV20-1	CSAWGPGNTIYF
TRBD2	16	TRBV4-1	CAGSFRLAGSSTEQYF
NA	13	TRBV12-3/TRBV12-4	CASSFGGGQPQHF
TRBD1	13	TRBV12-3/TRBV12-4	CASNRQGNAEAFF
NA	16	TRBV5-1	CASSLSRGGVDEKLFF
TRBD1	16	TRBV5-1	CASRFRTGGPGSEQYF
NA	11	TRBV20-1	CSAAGMQTQSF
NA	12	TRBV10-3	CATGAPYNEQFF
TRBD2	15	TRBV11-3	CASSFSSGNQETQYF
TRBD1	15	TRBV5-5	CASSLVDRGNSPLHF
NA	13	TRBV12-3/TRBV12-4	CASLLASADEQYF
TRBD2	13	TRBV6-6	CASTPGGSYEQYF
TRBD1	19	TRBV6-6	CASSREGGNFNERTSGYTF
TRBD2	15	TRBV7-9	CASSLTSGGVYEQYF
NA	17	TRBV29-1	CSVEERLRPGANEKLFF
NA	13	TRBV28	CASSKQGAYEQYF
NA	15	TRBV11-3	CASSLGVGGQGTQYF